Below are 21 T cell receptor beta chains sequenced from a single sample in a study of T cells in localized non-small cell lung cancer. Sequencing was performed with immunoSEQ multiplex PCR; in TCRdb, only in-frame clones are kept and a portion is missing. The table shows tens of thousands of clones, with 88% occurring only once. Sequences were derived from peripheral blood, sampled before any cancer treatment. The receptors were sampled from a woman aged 40 to 75 with stage I squamous cell lung carcinoma.

This chain links TRBV12-5 with TRBJ1-2; 8 nucleotides agree with TRBD1. Germline lookup yields CDR1 LGHNT and CDR2 FRNRAP. This CDR3 comprises 14 residues. The CDR3 DNA reads TGTGCGGAACAACGGGACAGGTCTAACTATGGCTACACCTTC. It specifies CAEQRDRSNYGYTF.

This clone occurred once. The chain uses TRBV18 and TRBJ1-1, with unresolved D. There are 15 residues in the CDR3. Trimming took 6 bases from V and 1 from J, leaving 15 bases between them. Germline V gives CDR1 KGHSH, CDR2 LQKENI. DNA for the CDR3: TGTGCCAGCTCGGACCTGCAAGGCCGGAACACTGAAGCTTTCTTT. It yields the protein CASSDLQGRNTEAFF.

The chain recombines TRBV4-1 with TRBJ2-1; D uncertain. Germline V gene lookup returns CDR1 MGHRA and CDR2 YSYEKL. Trimming cost V 0 bases and J 10 bases, with 13 bases left between them. The CDR3 totals 14 residues. The CDR3 spells CASSQEPARREQFF. The CDR3 DNA reads TGCGCCAGCAGCCAAGAGCCCGCCCGGCGGGAGCAGTTCTTC.

V and J are TRBV5-1 and TRBJ1-3, with D uncertain. CDR1 is SGHRS and CDR2 is YFSETQ in the germline V gene. With 4 bases removed from V and 0 bases from J, the gap between germline ends came to 17 bases. The CDR3 has 17 amino acids. CDR3 DNA: TGCGCCAGCAGCAAAGACGAGGGTTTTAGCTCTGGAAACACCATATATTTT. This codes for CASSKDEGFSSGNTIYF. The whole variable domain, filled in from reference TRBV5-1 and TRBJ1-3, reads KAGVTQTPRYLIKTRGQQVTLSCSPISGHRSVSWYQQTPGQGLQFLFEYFSETQRNKGNFPGRFSGRQFSNSRSEMNVSTLELGDSALYLCASSKDEGFSSGNTIYFGEGSWLTVV.

CDR3 amino acids: CASSVPGQVEGGYTF. The CDR3 DNA reads TGCGCCAGCAGCGTTCCGGGACAGGTTGAGGGTGGCTACACCTTC. The gene calls are TRBV5-1 and TRBJ1-2, with TRBD1 matching over 8 bases. The V gene's germline CDR1 is SGHRS and CDR2 YFSETQ. CDR3 size: 15 residues. V shed 4 bases and J 7 bases; nucleotides not matched to a gene: 12.

The chain has TRBV4-1 and TRBJ1-2; D not resolved. The V end was cut by 0 bases, the J end by 9 bases, with 17 bases between. This CDR3 is 15 amino acids long. The germline CDR1 and CDR2 sequences are MGHRA and YSYEKL. As DNA, the CDR3 is TGCGCCAGCAGCCAAGATACACCGGCGGACGCGAGCTACACCTTC. Amino acid sequence: CASSQDTPADASYTF.

On this clone: A read error may produce the germline difference seen at one junction end. Other DNA sequences within the sample encode an identical CDR3. This rearrangement joins TRBV6-5 to TRBJ1-1, with 7 nucleotides matching TRBD1. Germline CDR1 and CDR2: MNHEY and SVGAGI. The CDR3 sequence is 14 residues long. The DNA for the CDR3 is TGTGCCAGCAGCCGTAATAAACAGGGGTCGGCGGCTTTTTTT. Encoded protein: CASSRNKQGSAAFF.

This chain connects TRBV4-1 to TRBJ2-1; 9 bases are a match to TRBD2. This CDR3 spans 16 amino acids. Trimming at V came to 1 base and at J to 9 bases, leaving 10 bases not matched to a gene. Germline CDR1 is MGHRA and CDR2 is YSYEKL. The CDR3 region is CASSQAPGLAYVEQFF. The CDR3 bases are TGCGCCAGCAGCCAAGCTCCGGGACTAGCATACGTTGAGCAGTTCTTC.

CDR3 amino acids: CASNRVSNQPQHF. The CDR3 DNA follows: TGTGCCAGTAACAGGGTGAGCAATCAGCCCCAGCATTTT. The chain links TRBV19 to TRBJ1-5; the D gene is possibly TRBD1 (6 bases). Trimming removed 7 bases from V and 1 base from J, with 8 bases in between. Germline V lookup: CDR1 LNHDA, CDR2 SQIVND (reference sequence). This CDR3 spans 13 amino acids.

This clone was counted only a few times. The chain joins TRBV4-1 to TRBJ1-2; TRBD1 agrees at 7 bases. Germline-derived CDR1 and CDR2 are MGHRA and YSYEKL. This CDR3 is built from 15 residues. The trim removed 4 bases at V and 2 bases at J, leaving 7 bases unmatched. CDR3 coding DNA: TGCGCCAGCAGCCCACGACAGGGAGCCAACTATGGCTACACCTTC. It is translated as CASSPRQGANYGYTF.

CDR3 sequence reads: CASSESPTGVGYTF. The CDR3 DNA reads TGCGCCAGCAGTGAGTCTCCAACCGGGGTTGGCTACACCTTC. The chain recombines TRBV10-1 with TRBJ1-2; no clear D gene. V was pared by 0 bases and J by 7 bases, with 12 bases between. Germline V gene data show CDR1 as WNHNN and CDR2 as SYGVQD (reference sequence). The CDR3 length is 14 residues.

This clone qualifies as medium-sized. Different DNA sequences within this sample yield the same CDR3. This sequence joins TRBV5-1 and TRBJ2-7; 7 bases line up with TRBD1. V gave up 2 bases and J gave up 2 bases; unmatched junction bases: 4. CDR3 size: 14 residues. The V gene's germline CDR1 is SGHRS and CDR2 YFSETQ. CDR3 bases: TGCGCCAGCAGCTTAACAGGGACAGCCTACGAGCAGTACTTC. It is translated as CASSLTGTAYEQYF.

This clone occurred once. The rearrangement uses TRBV14 and TRBJ1-2; TRBD1 is a possible D gene (6 bases). The V and J ends lost 5 bases and 2 bases respectively, with 12 bases between them. CDR3 length equals 14 residues. Germline V gene lookup returns CDR1 SGHDN and CDR2 FVKESK. In nucleotides, the CDR3 is TGTGCCAGCAGCTACAGGGTGGGAAACTATGGCTACACCTTC. This translates into CASSYRVGNYGYTF. The full variable domain, rest sourced from reference TRBV14 and TRBJ1-2, is EAGVTQFPSHSVIEKGQTVTLRCDPISGHDNLYWYRRVMGKEIKFLLHFVKESKQDESGMPNNRFLAERTGGTYSTLKVQPAELEDSGVYFCASSYRVGNYGYTFGSGTRLTVV.

This chain joins TRBV10-2 and TRBJ2-3, with 9 bases lining up with TRBD2. Germline loops: CDR1 WSHSY, CDR2 SAAADI. After removal of 3 bases from V and 5 bases from J, the junction contained 6 bases not matched to a gene. This CDR3 region has 15 residues. In DNA, the CDR3 is TGCGCCAGCAGTGAAGGGCGGGGGGGCAGAGATACGCAGTATTTT. This translates into CASSEGRGGRDTQYF.

The chain recombines TRBV6-6 with TRBJ1-1; 7 nucleotides match TRBD1. Unmatched junction bases numbered 11, after V lost 6 bases and J lost 4 bases. There are 15 residues in the CDR3. Germline CDR1 is MNHNY and CDR2 is SVGAGI (reference sequence). The CDR3 DNA sequence: TGTGCCAGCAGCCCGACCCAGACAGGGCGCACTGAAGCTTTCTTT. This gives the protein CASSPTQTGRTEAFF.

The V call is TRBV7-2, the J call TRBJ2-2; tentatively, D is TRBD2 (7 bases). Germline CDR1 and CDR2: SGHTA and FQGNSA. Trimming took off 1 base at V and 6 bases at J, with 12 bases between the two ends. The CDR3 consists of 15 residues. The CDR3 protein is CASSLVAGAAGELFF. CDR3 in DNA: TGTGCCAGCAGCTTAGTTGCGGGGGCTGCCGGGGAGCTGTTTTTT.

J is TRBJ1-2 and V is TRBV29-1; D is possibly TRBD1 (6 bases). The CDR3 covers 13 residues. Trimming left V 4 bases short and J 7 bases short, with 16 bases between. Germline V gene sequence: CDR1 SQVTM, CDR2 ANQGSEA. CDR3 amino acids: CSVVQGKGGGYTF. The CDR3 nucleotides read TGCAGCGTTGTACAGGGAAAAGGCGGTGGCTACACCTTC.

This clone was found once. The chain employs TRBV29-1 and TRBJ1-1; 8 bases agree with TRBD1. Germline assignment: CDR1 SQVTM and CDR2 ANQGSEA. CDR3 length equals 14 residues. Losses at the gene ends were 4 bases for V and 6 bases for J; bases not matched to a gene: 10. CDR3 sequence reads: CSVGGGRGLPEAFF. The CDR3 bases are TGCAGCGTTGGGGGGGGCAGGGGGCTCCCTGAAGCTTTCTTT.

This chain connects TRBV6-1 to TRBJ1-5; D not resolved. Germline V gene sequence: CDR1 MNHNS, CDR2 SASEGT. The CDR3 runs 13 residues. The ends were cut back, 8 bases at V and 3 bases at J, with 11 bases in the middle. The CDR3 reads CASRKGNNQPQHF. Written as DNA, the CDR3 is TGTGCCAGCCGGAAAGGAAACAATCAGCCCCAGCATTTT.

The rearrangement joins TRBV19 to TRBJ1-2; D might be TRBD1 (5 bases). Per the germline V gene, CDR1 is LNHDA and CDR2 is SQIVND (reference sequence). The CDR3 covers 14 residues. V lost 10 bases and J lost 2, with 17 bases in between. This CDR3 is CATRTRESNYGYTF. The CDR3 DNA sequence: TGTGCCACGAGAACCAGGGAGTCAAACTATGGCTACACCTTC. Using reference TRBV19 and TRBJ1-2 for the parts outside the CDR3, the full variable domain is DGGITQSPKYLFRKEGQNVTLSCEQNLNHDAMYWYRQDPGQGLRLIYYSQIVNDFQKGDIAEGYSVSREKKESFPLTVTSAQKNPTAFYLCATRTRESNYGYTFGSGTRLTVV.

This rearrangement joins TRBV2 to TRBJ1-1, with D perhaps matching TRBD1 (5 bases). V shed 6 bases and J shed 3 bases, with 14 bases lying between them. This CDR3 has 14 amino acids. CDR1 and CDR2 from the germline V gene are SNHLY and FYNNEI. The DNA of the CDR3 is TGTGCCAGCAGCTACTCGGGGGGGGACACTGAAGCTTTCTTT. Its protein product is CASSYSGGDTEAFF.